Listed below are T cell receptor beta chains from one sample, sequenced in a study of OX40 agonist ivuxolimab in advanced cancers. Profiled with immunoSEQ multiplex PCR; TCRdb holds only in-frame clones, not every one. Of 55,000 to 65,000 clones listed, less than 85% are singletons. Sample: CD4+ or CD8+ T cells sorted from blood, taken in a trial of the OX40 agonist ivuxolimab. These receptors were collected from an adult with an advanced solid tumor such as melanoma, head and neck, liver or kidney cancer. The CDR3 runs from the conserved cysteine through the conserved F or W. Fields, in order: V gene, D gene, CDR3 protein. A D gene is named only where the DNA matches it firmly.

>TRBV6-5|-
CASRPQRDDEQYF
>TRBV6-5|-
CASSKGSEQYF
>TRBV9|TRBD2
CASSVEAGGEQFF
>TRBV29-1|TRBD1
CSVPPRRTTGGDTQYF
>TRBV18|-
CASSPPSAEAGETQYF
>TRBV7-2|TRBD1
CASSVDRVNTEAFF
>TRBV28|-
CASSEDLRGRGTEAFF
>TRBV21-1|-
CASSKVAGGVGELFF
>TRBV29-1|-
CSVASKGRADTQYF
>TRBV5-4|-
CASSLGVQGELFF
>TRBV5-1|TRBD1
CASSTTGGTEAFF
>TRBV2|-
CASSVIDSGNTIYF
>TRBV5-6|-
CASTISGGMAYEQYF
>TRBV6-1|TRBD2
CASSLLADSSYEQYF
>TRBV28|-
CASSFGAVGEAFF
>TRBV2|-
CASSSQGFGTEAFF
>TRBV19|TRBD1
CASTDSGTGWRGAFF
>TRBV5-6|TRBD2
CASSSRYRDYNQFF
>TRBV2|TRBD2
CASSEGTSDSYEQYF
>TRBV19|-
CASSIREITDTQYF
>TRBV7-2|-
CASSLDWSSYNEQFF
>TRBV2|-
CASSEAQPYEQYF
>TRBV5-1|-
CASREDSMNTEAFF
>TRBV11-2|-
CASSLDARSNEQFF
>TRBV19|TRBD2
CASSSGRLPYNEQFF
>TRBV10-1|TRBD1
CASSGETGGEKLFF
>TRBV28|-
CASSSGSSPVQYF
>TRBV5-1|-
CASSLVPTDTNTGELFF
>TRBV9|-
CASSVEGGSYNEQFF
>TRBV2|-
CASSETGDTQYF
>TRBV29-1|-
CSVDPGVGEKLFF
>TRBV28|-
CASSPPQGLLSTGELFF
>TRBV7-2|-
CASSLGGDRGPGANVLTF
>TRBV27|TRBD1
CASRKGTGNTNEKLFF
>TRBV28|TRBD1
CASRSRQGIYEQYF
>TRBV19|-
CASNEGPGGNQPQHF
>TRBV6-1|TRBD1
CAIERGTGDYNEQFF
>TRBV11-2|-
CASSKWRPNTDTQYF
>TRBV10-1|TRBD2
CASSSGTNTGELFF
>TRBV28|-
CASSLLVGTAEGGNEQYF
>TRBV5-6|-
CASSLGGPGTDTQYF
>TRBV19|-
CATQGNTIYF
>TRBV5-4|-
CASSLYQGRRGEQYF
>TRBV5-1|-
CASTIHRSGANVLTF
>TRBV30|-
CAWSSGSFDTDTQYF
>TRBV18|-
CASSRPSGHYGYTF
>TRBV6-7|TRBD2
CASSYLIASGSVTDTQYF
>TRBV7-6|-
CASSLGQRAGELFF
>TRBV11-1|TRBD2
CASSSGLAGTGELFF
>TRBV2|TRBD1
CASSGKQGHTEAFF
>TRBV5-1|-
CASSTTRGALTDTQYF
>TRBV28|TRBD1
CASRPGGLKTQYF
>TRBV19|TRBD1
CASTRGTGAPGELFF
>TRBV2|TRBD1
CASGQGAGGDGYTF
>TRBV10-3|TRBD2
CAIRGGSGRDSYEQYF